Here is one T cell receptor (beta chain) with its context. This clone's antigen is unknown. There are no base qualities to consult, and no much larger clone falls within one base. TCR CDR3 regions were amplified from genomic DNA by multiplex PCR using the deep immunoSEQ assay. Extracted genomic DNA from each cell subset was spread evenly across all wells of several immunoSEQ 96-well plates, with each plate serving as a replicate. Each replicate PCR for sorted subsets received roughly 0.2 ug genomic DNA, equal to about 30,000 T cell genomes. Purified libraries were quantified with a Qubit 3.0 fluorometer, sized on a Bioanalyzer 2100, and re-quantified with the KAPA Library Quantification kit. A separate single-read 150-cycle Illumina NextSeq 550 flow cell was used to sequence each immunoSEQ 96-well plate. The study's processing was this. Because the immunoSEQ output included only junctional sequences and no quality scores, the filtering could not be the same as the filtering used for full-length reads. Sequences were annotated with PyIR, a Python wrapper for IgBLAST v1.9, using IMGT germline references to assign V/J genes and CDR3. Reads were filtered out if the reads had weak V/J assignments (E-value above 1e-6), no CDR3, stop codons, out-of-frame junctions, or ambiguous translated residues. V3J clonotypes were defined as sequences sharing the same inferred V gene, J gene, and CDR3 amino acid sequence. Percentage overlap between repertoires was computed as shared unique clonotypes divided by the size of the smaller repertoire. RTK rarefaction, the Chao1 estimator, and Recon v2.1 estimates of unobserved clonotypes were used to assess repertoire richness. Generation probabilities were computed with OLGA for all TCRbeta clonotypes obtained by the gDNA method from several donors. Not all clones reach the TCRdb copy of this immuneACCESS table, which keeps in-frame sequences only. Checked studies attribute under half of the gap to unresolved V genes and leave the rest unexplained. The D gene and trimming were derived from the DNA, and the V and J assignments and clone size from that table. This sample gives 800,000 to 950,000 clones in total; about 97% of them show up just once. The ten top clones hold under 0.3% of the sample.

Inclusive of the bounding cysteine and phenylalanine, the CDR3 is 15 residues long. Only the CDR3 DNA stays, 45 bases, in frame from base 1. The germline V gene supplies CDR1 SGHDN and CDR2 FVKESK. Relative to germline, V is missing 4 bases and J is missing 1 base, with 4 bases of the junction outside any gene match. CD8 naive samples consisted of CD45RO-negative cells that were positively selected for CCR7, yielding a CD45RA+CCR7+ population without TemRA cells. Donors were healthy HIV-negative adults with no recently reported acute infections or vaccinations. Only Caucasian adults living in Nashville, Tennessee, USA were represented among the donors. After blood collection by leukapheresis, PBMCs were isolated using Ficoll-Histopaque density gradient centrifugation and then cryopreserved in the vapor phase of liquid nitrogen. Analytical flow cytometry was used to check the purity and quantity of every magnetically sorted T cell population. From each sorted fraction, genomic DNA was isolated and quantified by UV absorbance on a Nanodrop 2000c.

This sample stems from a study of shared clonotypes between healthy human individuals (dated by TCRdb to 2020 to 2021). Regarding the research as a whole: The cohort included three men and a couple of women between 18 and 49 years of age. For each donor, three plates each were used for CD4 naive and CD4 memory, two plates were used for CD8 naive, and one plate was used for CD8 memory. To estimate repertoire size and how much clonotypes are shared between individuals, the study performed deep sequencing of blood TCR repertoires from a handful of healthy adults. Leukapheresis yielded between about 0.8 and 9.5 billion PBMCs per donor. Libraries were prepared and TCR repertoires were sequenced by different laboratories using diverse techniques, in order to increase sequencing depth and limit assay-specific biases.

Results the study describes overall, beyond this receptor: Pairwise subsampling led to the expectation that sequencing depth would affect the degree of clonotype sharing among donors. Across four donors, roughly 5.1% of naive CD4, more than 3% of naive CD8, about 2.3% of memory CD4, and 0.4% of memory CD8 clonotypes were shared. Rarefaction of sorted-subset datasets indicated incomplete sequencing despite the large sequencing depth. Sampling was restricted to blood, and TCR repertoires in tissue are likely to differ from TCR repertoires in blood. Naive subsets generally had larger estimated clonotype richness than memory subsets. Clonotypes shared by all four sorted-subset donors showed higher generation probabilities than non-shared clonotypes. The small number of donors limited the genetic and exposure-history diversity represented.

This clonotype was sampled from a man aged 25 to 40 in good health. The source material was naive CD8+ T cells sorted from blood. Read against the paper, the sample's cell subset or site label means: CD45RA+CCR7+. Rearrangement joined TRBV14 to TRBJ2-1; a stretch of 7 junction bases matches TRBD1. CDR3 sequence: CASSPRQGSYNEQFF. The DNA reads TGTGCCAGCAGCCCCCGACAGGGTTCCTACAATGAGCAGTTCTTC.